The next 3 T cell receptor beta chains were all read from a single sample in a study of blood T cells in healthy people across ages. A second PCR of 7 to 11 cycles used a sample-barcoded 5' primer and a J-beta primer mix. One entry per CDR3 protein, called by TCRdb with MiXCR from the 5' RACE reads. This sample has 2 million or so distinct CDR3 sequences, with about 50% found just once. Sequencing input: blood. The receptors come from a middle-aged woman in good health.

J is TRBJ2-1 and V is TRBV6-2 or TRBV6-3; possibly TRBD2 for D (5 bases). This CDR3 is built from 15 residues. The V end was cut by 8 bases, the J end by 9 bases, with 23 bases between. Germline V gene data show CDR1 as MNHEY and CDR2 as SVGEGT. The chain's CDR3 is CASRPLAAREVEQFF. CDR3 sequence (DNA): TGTGCCAGCCGCCCCCTAGCTGCGAGGGAAGTTGAGCAGTTCTTC.

This chain links TRBV29-1 with TRBJ1-1; D unclear. CDR1 SQVTM and CDR2 ANQGSEA come from the germline V gene. This CDR3 is built from 13 residues. V was shortened by 7 bases and J by 1 base, with 13 bases between the two germline ends. This CDR3 is CSGIPPSNTEAFF. For the CDR3, the DNA is TGCAGCGGAATCCCTCCCTCGAACACTGAAGCTTTCTTT.

This clonotype was recorded a few times. V usage is TRBV7-3 and J usage is TRBJ1-1; 7 bases are a match to TRBD1. The length of the CDR3 is 15 residues. Germline V gene data show CDR1 as SGHTA and CDR2 as FQGTGA. The V gene end was trimmed by 5 bases and the J gene end by 1 base; junction bases not matched to a gene: 7. The CDR3 DNA reads as TGTGCCAGCAGCGTCGAGGGGGCCGGGAACACTGAAGCTTTCTTT. Protein product: CASSVEGAGNTEAFF.